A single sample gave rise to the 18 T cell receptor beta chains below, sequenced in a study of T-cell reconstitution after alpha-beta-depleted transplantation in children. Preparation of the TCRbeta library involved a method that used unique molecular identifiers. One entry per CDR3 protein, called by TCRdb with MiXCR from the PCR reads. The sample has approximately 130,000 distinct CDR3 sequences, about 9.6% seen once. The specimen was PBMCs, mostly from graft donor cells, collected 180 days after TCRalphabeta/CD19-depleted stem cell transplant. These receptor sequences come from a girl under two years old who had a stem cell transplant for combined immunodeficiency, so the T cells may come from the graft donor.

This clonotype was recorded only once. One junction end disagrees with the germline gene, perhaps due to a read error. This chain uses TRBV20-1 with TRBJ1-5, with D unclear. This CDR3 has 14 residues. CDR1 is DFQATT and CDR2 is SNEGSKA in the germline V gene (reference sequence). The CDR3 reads CCASMRFGNQPQHF. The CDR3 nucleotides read TGCTGTGCTAGTATGAGGTTCGGCAATCAGCCCCAGCATTTT.

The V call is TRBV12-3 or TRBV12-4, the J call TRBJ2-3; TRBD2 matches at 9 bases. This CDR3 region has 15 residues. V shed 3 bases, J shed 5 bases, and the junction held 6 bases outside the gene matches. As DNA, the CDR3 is TGTGCCAGCAGTTTTGGCGGGGGGGCCCTAGATACGCAGTATTTT. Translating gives CASSFGGGALDTQYF.

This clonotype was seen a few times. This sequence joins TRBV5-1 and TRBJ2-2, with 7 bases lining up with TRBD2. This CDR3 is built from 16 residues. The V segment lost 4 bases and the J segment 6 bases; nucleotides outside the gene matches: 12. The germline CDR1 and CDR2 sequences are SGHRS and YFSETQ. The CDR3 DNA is TGCGCCAGCAGCCTCCTCCAAGGGAGGGCCTCCGGGGAGCTGTTTTTT. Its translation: CASSLLQGRASGELFF.

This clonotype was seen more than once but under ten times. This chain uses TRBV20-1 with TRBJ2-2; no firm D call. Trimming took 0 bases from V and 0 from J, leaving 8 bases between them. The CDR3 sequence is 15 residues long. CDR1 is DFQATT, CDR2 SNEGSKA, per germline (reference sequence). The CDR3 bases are TGCAGTGCTAGAGATAGTAAACCGAACACCGGGGAGCTGTTTTTT. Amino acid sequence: CSARDSKPNTGELFF.

CDR3 amino acids: CSARDPGGLGGSLHNEQFF. The CDR3 DNA sequence: TGCAGTGCTAGAGATCCGGGGGGGCTTGGCGGGAGCCTGCACAATGAGCAGTTCTTC. The chain links TRBV20-1 to TRBJ2-1, with 8 bases matching TRBD2. V gave up 0 bases and J gave up 5 bases; unmatched junction bases: 18. CDR1 is DFQATT and CDR2 is SNEGSKA in the germline V gene (reference sequence). The CDR3 length is 19 residues.

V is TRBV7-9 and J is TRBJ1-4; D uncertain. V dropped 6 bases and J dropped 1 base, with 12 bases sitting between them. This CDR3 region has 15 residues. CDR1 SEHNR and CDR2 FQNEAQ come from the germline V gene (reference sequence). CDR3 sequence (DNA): TGTGCCAGCAGTTACTTATTAGGAACTAATGAAAAACTGTTTTTT. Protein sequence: CASSYLLGTNEKLFF.

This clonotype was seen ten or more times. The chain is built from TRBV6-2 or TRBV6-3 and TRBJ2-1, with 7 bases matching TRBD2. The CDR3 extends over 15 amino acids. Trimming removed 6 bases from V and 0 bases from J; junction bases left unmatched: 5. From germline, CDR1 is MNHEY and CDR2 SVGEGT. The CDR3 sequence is CASSRLAASYNEQFF. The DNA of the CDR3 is TGTGCCAGCAGCCGACTAGCAGCCTCCTACAATGAGCAGTTCTTC.

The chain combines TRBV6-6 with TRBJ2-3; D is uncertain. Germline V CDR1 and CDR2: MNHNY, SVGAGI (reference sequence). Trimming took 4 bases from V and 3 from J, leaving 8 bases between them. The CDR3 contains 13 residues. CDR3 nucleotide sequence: TGTGCCAGCAGTTCCATCGGGACAGATACGCAGTATTTT. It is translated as CASSSIGTDTQYF.

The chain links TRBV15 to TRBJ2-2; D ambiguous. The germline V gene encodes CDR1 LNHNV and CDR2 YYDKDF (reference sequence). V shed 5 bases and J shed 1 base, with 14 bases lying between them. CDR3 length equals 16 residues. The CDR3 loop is CATSGYSWGNTGELFF. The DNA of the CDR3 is TGTGCCACCAGCGGATACTCTTGGGGGAACACCGGGGAGCTGTTTTTT.

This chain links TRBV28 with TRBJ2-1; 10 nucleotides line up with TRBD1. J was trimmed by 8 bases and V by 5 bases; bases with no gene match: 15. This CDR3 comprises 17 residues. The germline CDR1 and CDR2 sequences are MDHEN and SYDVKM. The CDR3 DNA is TGTGCCAGCAGTACACCCTCCCGGGGACAGGGGCCCTATGAGCAGTTCTTC. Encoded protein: CASSTPSRGQGPYEQFF.

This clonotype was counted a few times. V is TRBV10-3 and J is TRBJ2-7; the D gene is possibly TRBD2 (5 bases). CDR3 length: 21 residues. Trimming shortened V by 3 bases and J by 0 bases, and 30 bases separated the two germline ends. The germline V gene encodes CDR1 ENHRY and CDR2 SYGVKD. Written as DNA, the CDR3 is TGTGCCATCAGTGATTCGGGGAAAACATCGAAGGACCAGACCGGCTCCTACGAGCAGTACTTC. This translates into CAISDSGKTSKDQTGSYEQYF.

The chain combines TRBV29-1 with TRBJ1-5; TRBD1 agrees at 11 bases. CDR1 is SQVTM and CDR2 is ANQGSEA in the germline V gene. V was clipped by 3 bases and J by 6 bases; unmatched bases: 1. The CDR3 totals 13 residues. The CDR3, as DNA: TGCAGCGTTGAGGGGACAGGGGGTCAGCCCCAGCATTTT. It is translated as CSVEGTGGQPQHF.

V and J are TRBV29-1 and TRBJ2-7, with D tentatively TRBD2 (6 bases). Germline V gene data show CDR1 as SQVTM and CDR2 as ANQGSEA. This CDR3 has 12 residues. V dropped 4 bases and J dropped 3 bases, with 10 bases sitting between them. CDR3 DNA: TGCAGCGTTGGTAGCGGCTACTACGAGCAGTACTTC. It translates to CSVGSGYYEQYF.

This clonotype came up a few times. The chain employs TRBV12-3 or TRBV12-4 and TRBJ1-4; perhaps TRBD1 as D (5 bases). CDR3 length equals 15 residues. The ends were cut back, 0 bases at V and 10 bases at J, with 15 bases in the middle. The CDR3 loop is CASSLAQGLLGKLFF. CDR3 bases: TGTGCCAGCAGTTTAGCGCAGGGTTTATTAGGAAAACTGTTTTTT.

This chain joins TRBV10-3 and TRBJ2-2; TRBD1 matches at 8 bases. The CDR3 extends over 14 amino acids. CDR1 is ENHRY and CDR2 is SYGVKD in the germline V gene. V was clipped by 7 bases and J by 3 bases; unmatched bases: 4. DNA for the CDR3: TGTGCCATCACCGACAGGGGTCACACCGGGGAGCTGTTTTTT. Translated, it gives CAITDRGHTGELFF.

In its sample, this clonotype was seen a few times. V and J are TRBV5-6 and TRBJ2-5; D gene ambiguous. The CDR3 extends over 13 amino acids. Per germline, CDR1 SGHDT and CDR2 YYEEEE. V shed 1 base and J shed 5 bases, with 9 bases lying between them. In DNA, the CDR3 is TGTGCCAGCAGCTTGATTCCGACCGAGACCCAGTACTTC. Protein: CASSLIPTETQYF.

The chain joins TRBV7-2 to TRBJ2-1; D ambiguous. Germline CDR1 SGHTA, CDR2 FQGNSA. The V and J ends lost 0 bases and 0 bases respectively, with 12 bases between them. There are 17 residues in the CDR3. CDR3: CASSLAWAARSYNEQFF. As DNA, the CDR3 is TGTGCCAGCAGCTTAGCTTGGGCAGCCCGCTCCTACAATGAGCAGTTCTTC.

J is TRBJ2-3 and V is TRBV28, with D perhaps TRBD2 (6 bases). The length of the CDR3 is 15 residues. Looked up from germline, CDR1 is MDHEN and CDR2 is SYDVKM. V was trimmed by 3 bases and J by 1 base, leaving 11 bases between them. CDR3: CASSFLRGRTDTQYF. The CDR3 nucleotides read TGTGCCAGCAGTTTCTTGCGGGGTCGCACAGATACGCAGTATTTT.